This T cell receptor (beta chain) was obtained from a study of CD8 T cells in Susac syndrome. The RNA input was roughly 0.45 to 1 ug, and it was reverse transcribed with random hexamers. Amplification of TCR beta CDR3 by immunoSEQ multiplex PCR spanned 54 Vbeta and 13 Jbeta. TCRdb used MiXCR to reprocess the immunoSEQ multiplex PCR reads, holding one entry per CDR3 protein. The sample holds about 300,000 distinct CDR3 sequences, approximately 89% seen once. V was cut by 2 bases and J by 2 bases, with 10 bases left in between. Per the germline V gene, CDR1 is LNHNV and CDR2 is YYDKDF (reference sequence). This CDR3 is 16 amino acids long. Negative isolation yielded the CD8+ and CD4+ T cells, while FACS enriched the TEMRA cells.

The specimen was CD8+ T cells from PBMCs. The TCR was taken from a human donor with multiple sclerosis. The rearrangement joins TRBV15 to TRBJ2-6; D not certain. The CDR3 loop reads CATSRSGATGANVLTF. The DNA for the CDR3 is TGTGCCACCAGCAGATCGGGCGCGACTGGGGCCAACGTCCTGACTTTC.